Following are 11 T cell receptor beta chains from one sample sequenced in a study of T cells in Graves' hyperthyroidism and ophthalmopathy (dated by TCRdb to about 2019). The library was obtained by multiplex PCR. TCRdb names Illumina HiSeq 2000 as the instrument used. Amplification of TCR beta CDR3 regions was carried out from RNA transcripts. The TCR CDR3 was subjected to a first round of RT-PCR using the HTBI primer set and the Qiagen OneStep RT-PCR kit. The public sequencing data were trimmed at Q25 with fastp and processed into clonotypes with MiXCR by TCRdb, which kept only in-frame beta chains. One record per CDR3 amino acid sequence lists the most common genes and DNA. The sample table holds a few hundred thousand distinct CDR3 sequences, of which over 45% were seen once. The ten largest clones capture 44% of the sample. Sequenced sample: peripheral blood or thyroid tissue (not recorded which). Receptor source: an adult woman with Graves' disease, either hyperthyroidism or ophthalmopathy (not recorded which).

This sequence joins TRBV2 and TRBJ2-1; D is ambiguous. This CDR3 is 11 amino acids long. With 5 bases removed from V and 7 bases from J, the gap between germline ends came to 6 bases. Germline V gene sequence: CDR1 SNHLY, CDR2 FYNNEI. The CDR3 sequence: CASSWRNEQFF. The CDR3 bases are TGTGCCAGCAGTTGGAGAAATGAGCAGTTCTTC.

This clonotype was found a few times. This chain links TRBV7-8 with TRBJ2-7; a possible D gene is TRBD2 (6 bases). Germline values: CDR1 SGHVS, CDR2 FQNEAQ. V lost 4 bases and J 0 bases, leaving 28 bases between the germline ends. CDR3 length: 20 amino acids. The CDR3: CASSSNLNPGFRRDSYEQYF. The CDR3 region has the DNA TGTGCCAGCAGCTCCAATTTGAACCCCGGCTTTAGGCGGGACTCCTACGAGCAGTACTTC.

For this clonotype: This could be a read error, since a much larger clone is one nucleotide away. The rearrangement links TRBV7-9 to TRBJ2-1; 9 bases map to TRBD1. Germline V gene sequence: CDR1 SEHNR, CDR2 FQNEAQ (reference sequence). The CDR3 totals 16 residues. CDR3 residues: CASSSRQGERYNEQLF. The CDR3 coding sequence is TGTGCCAGCAGCTCCCGACAGGGGGAGAGGTACAATGAGCAGCTCTTC.

This clonotype was recorded at least ten times. The chain recombines TRBV12-3 or TRBV12-4 with TRBJ2-2, with 8 bases fitting TRBD1. V lost 7 bases and J lost 6; bases outside the gene matches: 16. This CDR3 has 17 amino acids. In nucleotides, the CDR3 is TGTGCCAGCACCGGCTACCTCAGGACAGGGTGGGCCGGGGAGCTGTTTTTT. Translating it yields CASTGYLRTGWAGELFF.

The chain is built from TRBV2 and TRBJ1-6; D possibly corresponds to TRBD1 (6 bases). In germline, CDR1 is SNHLY, CDR2 FYNNEI. The CDR3 runs 14 residues. V shed 6 bases and J shed 9 bases, with 15 bases lying between them. CDR3 loop: CASRPGQWGSPLHF. The CDR3 nucleotides are TGTGCCAGCAGACCAGGACAGTGGGGTTCACCCCTCCACTTT.

This chain connects TRBV6-5 to TRBJ1-5; D is uncertain. V lost 6 bases and J 4 bases, leaving 16 bases between the germline ends. This CDR3 region has 15 residues. The germline V gene encodes CDR1 MNHEY and CDR2 SVGAGI. The CDR3 DNA reads as TGTGCCAGCAGACCACCAATCGGACGGAATCAGCCCCAGCATTTT. It translates to CASRPPIGRNQPQHF.

V usage is TRBV7-6 and J usage is TRBJ1-5; D is unclear. CDR3 length equals 14 residues. V lost 5 bases, J lost 2 bases, and 10 bases lay in between. The germline V gene has CDR1 SGHVS and CDR2 FNYEAQ. The DNA of the CDR3 is TGTGCCAGCAGCCGTCAGATCGGCAATCAGCCCCAGCATTTT. Translating gives CASSRQIGNQPQHF.

This clonotype was detected a few times. V gene TRBV7-6 combines with J gene TRBJ2-5, with TRBD2 matching 12 bases. Trimming took 5 bases from V and 4 from J; bases not matched to a gene: 8. Germline CDR1 is SGHVS and CDR2 is FNYEAQ. The CDR3 consists of 16 residues. This chain's CDR3 is CASSPRTSGTSETQYF. The CDR3 region has the DNA TGTGCCAGCAGCCCAAGGACTAGCGGGACGTCAGAGACCCAGTACTTC.

There are many counts of this clonotype. J is TRBJ1-4 and V is TRBV7-2; maybe TRBD1 (5 bases). This CDR3 is built from 14 residues. V shed 3 bases and J shed 4 bases, with 9 bases lying between them. CDR1 and CDR2 from the germline V gene are SGHTA and FQGNSA. CDR3 DNA: TGTGCCAGCAGCTTCAGGGTTCTTAATGAAAAACTGTTTTTT. This codes for CASSFRVLNEKLFF.

The sample holds a few counts of this clonotype. V and J are TRBV10-3 and TRBJ1-6; 7 nucleotides align to TRBD1. Losses at the gene ends were 10 bases for V and 6 bases for J; bases not matched to a gene: 12. Germline V lookup: CDR1 ENHRY, CDR2 SYGVKD. The CDR3 runs 15 residues. The CDR3 DNA is TGTGCCAGCAGGAGACAGGGAGGACTTAATTCACCCCTCCACTTT. Protein: CASRRQGGLNSPLHF.

CDR3 sequence: CASSYYTETYEQYF. DNA of the CDR3: TGTGCCAGCAGTTACTACACCGAGACCTACGAGCAGTACTTC. J is TRBJ2-7 and V is TRBV7-9; D remains ambiguous. CDR3 length: 14 residues. The germline V gene has CDR1 SEHNR and CDR2 FQNEAQ (reference sequence). The germline V and J ends were trimmed by 6 bases and 2 bases, with 14 bases remaining between them.